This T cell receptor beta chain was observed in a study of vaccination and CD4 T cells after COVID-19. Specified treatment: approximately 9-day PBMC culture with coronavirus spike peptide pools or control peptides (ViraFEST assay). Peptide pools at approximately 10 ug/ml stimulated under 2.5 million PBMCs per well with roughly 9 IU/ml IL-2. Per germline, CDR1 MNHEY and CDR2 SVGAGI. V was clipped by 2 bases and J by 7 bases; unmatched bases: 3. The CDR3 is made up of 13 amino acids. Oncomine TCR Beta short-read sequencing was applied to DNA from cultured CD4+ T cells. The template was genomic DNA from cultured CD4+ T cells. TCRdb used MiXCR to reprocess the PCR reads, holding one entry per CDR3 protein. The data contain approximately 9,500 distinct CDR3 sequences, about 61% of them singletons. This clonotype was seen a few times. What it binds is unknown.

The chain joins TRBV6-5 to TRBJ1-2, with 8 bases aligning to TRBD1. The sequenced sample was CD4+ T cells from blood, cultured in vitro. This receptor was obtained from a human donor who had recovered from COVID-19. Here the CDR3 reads CASSYQGALGYTF. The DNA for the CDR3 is TGTGCCAGCAGTTACCAGGGGGCGCTTGGCTACACCTTC.